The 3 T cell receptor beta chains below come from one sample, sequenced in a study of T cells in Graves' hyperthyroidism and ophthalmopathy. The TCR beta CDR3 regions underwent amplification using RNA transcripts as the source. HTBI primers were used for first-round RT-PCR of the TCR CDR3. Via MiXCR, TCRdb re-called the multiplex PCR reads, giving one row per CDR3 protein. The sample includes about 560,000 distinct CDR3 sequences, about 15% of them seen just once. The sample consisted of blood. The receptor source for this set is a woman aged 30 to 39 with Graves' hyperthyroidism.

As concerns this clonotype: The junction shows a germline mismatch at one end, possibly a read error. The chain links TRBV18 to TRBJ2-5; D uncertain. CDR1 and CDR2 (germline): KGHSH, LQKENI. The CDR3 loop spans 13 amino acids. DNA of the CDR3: TGTGCCAACTCACCAAATCAACAAGGGACCCAGTACTTC. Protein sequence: CANSPNQQGTQYF.

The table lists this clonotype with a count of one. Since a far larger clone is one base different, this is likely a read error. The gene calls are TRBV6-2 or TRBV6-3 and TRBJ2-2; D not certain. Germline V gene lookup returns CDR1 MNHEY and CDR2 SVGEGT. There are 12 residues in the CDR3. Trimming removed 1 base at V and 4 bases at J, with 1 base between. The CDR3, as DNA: TGTGCCAGCAGTTACTTCACCGGGGAGCTGTTTTTT. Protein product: CASSYFTGELFF.

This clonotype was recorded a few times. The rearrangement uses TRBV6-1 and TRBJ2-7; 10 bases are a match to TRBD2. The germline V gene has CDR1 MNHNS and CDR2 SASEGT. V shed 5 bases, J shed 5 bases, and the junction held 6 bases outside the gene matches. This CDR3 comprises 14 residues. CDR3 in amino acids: CASSRLAGFHEQYF. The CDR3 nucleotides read TGTGCCAGCAGTCGACTAGCGGGTTTCCACGAGCAGTACTTC.